This T cell receptor (beta chain) emerged from a study of cytomegalovirus exposure and HLA in healthy donors. Study conclusions and caveats: The classifier reportedly diagnosed cytomegalovirus status with high sensitivity and specificity.

A multiplex PCR was run with 60 Vbeta primers and 13 Jbeta primers. Assay: immunoSEQ multiplex PCR; the TCRdb copy retains only in-frame clones and omits some. The profile covers under 110,000 clones, with about 70% appearing a single time and roughly 0.76% taken by the ten largest. For this clone: Its cognate antigen is unknown.

Sequencing input: PBMCs. The sequence derives from a boy aged 5-17 years in good health and CMV-seronegative.

This chain's CDR3 is CAWSVGLALGNEQFF. The CDR3 DNA sequence: TGTGCCTGGAGTGTTGGACTAGCCCTCGGCAATGAGCAGTTCTTC. The J gene is TRBJ2-1, the V gene TRBV30, with 8 bases identical to TRBD2. This CDR3 has 15 amino acids. CDR1 GTSNPN and CDR2 SVGIG come from the germline V gene (reference sequence). J gave up 6 bases and V 0 bases, and 7 bases lay outside the gene matches. The variable domain in full, with the rest retrieved from reference TRBV30 and TRBJ2-1, is SQTIHQWPATLVQPVGSPLSLECTVEGTSNPNLYWYRQAAGRGLQLLFYSVGIGQISSEVPQNLSASRPQDRQFILSSKKLLLSDSGFYLCAWSVGLALGNEQFFGPGTRLTVL.